This T cell receptor (beta chain) was sequenced for a study of technical replicates of blood from a handful of donors. The CDR3 runs to 18 residues. CDR1 ENHRY and CDR2 SYGVKD come from the germline V gene. Losses at the gene ends were 4 bases for V and 5 bases for J; bases not matched to a gene: 17. Profiling relied on immunoSEQ multiplex PCR, and the TCRdb table lists in-frame clones only, not all of them. The sample includes over 50,000 clones, roughly 93% seen only once; the top ten take 4.2%. The sequenced sample was PBMCs. The sequence was obtained from a human donor in good health. Some clones in this sample may be carry-over from other donors' samples. The J gene is TRBJ2-3, the V gene TRBV10-3, with 8 bases matching TRBD2. CDR3 nucleotide sequence: TGTGCCATCAGTGGGCCAGGGTTCCGGGGTCTAGCGGGAGATACGCAGTATTTT. The encoded protein is CAISGPGFRGLAGDTQYF.